These 14 T cell receptor beta chains originate from one sample sequenced in a study of CD8+ T cells in alopecia areata. This sample's treatment: oral pan-JAK inhibitor, 5-10 mg twice daily. Extracted RNA was reverse transcribed into cDNA, the sequencing template. The data were produced by immunoSEQ multiplex PCR, yet TCRdb's version contains in-frame clones alone and is incomplete. The sample lists more than 90,000 clones; just under 60% were seen once. This specimen consisted of CD8+ T cells sorted from blood, obtained between weeks 55 and 65, from a patient treated with tofacitinib. Every receptor here comes from a human donor with alopecia areata.

The chain couples TRBV6-5 to TRBJ2-5, with 7 positions matching TRBD2. The CDR3 sequence is 14 residues long. Germline V gene data show CDR1 as MNHEY and CDR2 as SVGAGI. The V segment lost 2 bases and the J segment 3 bases; nucleotides outside the gene matches: 3. CDR3 sequence reads: CASSYGAGEETQYF. The CDR3 DNA reads as TGTGCCAGCAGTTACGGGGCGGGGGAAGAGACCCAGTACTTC.

The rearrangement uses TRBV2 and TRBJ2-1; D is possibly TRBD2 (6 bases). Trimming left V 2 bases short and J 1 base short, with 15 bases between. The germline V gene encodes CDR1 SNHLY and CDR2 FYNNEI. The CDR3 loop spans 17 amino acids. The CDR3 region is CASSESVAAKSYNEQFF. CDR3 DNA: TGTGCCAGCAGTGAAAGTGTAGCGGCAAAATCCTACAATGAGCAGTTCTTC.

The CDR3, as DNA: TGTGCCAGCAACGGACAGGGAAGCACCGGGGAGCTGTTTTTT. Its translation is CASNGQGSTGELFF. The rearrangement links TRBV5-5 to TRBJ2-2, with 8 bases matching TRBD1. Trimming took 6 bases from V and 4 from J; bases not matched to a gene: 5. Germline V CDR1 and CDR2: SGHKS, YYEKEE (reference sequence). The length of the CDR3 is 14 residues.

The chain joins TRBV18 to TRBJ1-2; 11 positions match TRBD1. J lost 4 bases, V lost 3 bases, and 10 bases had no gene match. The CDR3 is 17 residues long. From germline, CDR1 is KGHSH and CDR2 LQKENI. CDR3 loop: CASSPDGTGGNSYGYTF. DNA of the CDR3: TGTGCCAGCTCACCGGACGGGACAGGGGGTAATTCCTATGGCTACACCTTC. Full variable domain (outside the CDR3, taken from reference TRBV18 and TRBJ1-2): NAGVMQNPRHLVRRRGQEARLRCSPMKGHSHVYWYRQLPEEGLKFMVYLQKENIIDESGMPKERFSAEFPKEGPSILRIQQVVRGDSAAYFCASSPDGTGGNSYGYTFGSGTRLTVV.

This chain's CDR3 is CASNEGQGVSYEQYF. The CDR3 nucleotides read TGTGCCAGCAACGAGGGACAGGGCGTTTCCTACGAGCAGTACTTC. The V call is TRBV2, the J call TRBJ2-7, with 9 nucleotides matching TRBD1. The length of the CDR3 is 15 residues. Germline V CDR1 and CDR2: SNHLY, FYNNEI. V lost 7 bases to trimming and J lost 1 base; unmatched junction nucleotides: 8. The full variable domain, in which reference TRBV2 and TRBJ2-7 provide the parts outside the CDR3, is EPEVTQTPSHQVTQMGQEVILRCVPISNHLYFYWYRQILGQKVEFLVSFYNNEISEKSEIFDDQFSVERPDGSNFTLKIRSTKLEDSAMYFCASNEGQGVSYEQYFGPGTRLTVT.

The chain joins TRBV30 to TRBJ2-7; 10 bases fit TRBD1. CDR3 length: 12 amino acids. Germline loops: CDR1 GTSNPN, CDR2 SVGIG (reference sequence). With 8 bases clipped from V and 3 bases from J, the junction kept 4 bases outside the gene matches. CDR3 in DNA: TGTGCCCACGGACAGGGGGACTACGAGCAGTACTTC. Encoded protein: CAHGQGDYEQYF.

The rearrangement joins TRBV9 to TRBJ2-1, with no clear D. CDR3 length equals 15 residues. Trimming removed 0 bases at V and 4 bases at J, with 11 bases between. Germline loops: CDR1 SGDLS, CDR2 YYNGEE. The CDR3 DNA follows: TGTGCCAGCAGCGTAGATCTCAGCGCTTACAATGAGCAGTTCTTC. Translating it yields CASSVDLSAYNEQFF. Variable domain in full (rest from reference TRBV9 and TRBJ2-1): DSGVTQTPKHLITATGQRVTLRCSPRSGDLSVYWYQQSLDQGLQFLIQYYNGEERAKGNILERFSAQQFPDLHSELNLSSLELGDSALYFCASSVDLSAYNEQFFGPGTRLTVL.

CDR3 DNA sequence: TGTGCCAGTAGCCCGACACCCGGACGGATGAACTACGAGCAGTACTTC. This sequence encodes CASSPTPGRMNYEQYF. The chain recombines TRBV19 with TRBJ2-7; no reliable D call. The germline V and J ends were trimmed by 6 bases and 3 bases, with 21 bases remaining between them. In germline, CDR1 is LNHDA, CDR2 SQIVND (reference sequence). There are 16 residues in the CDR3.

This clone occurred once. The chain is built from TRBV7-9 and TRBJ1-1, with a tentative D call TRBD1 (5 bases). Germline CDR1 is SEHNR and CDR2 is FQNEAQ (reference sequence). The CDR3 is made up of 14 amino acids. With 5 bases removed from V and 1 base from J, the gap between germline ends came to 11 bases. CDR3 region: CASSTGRTNTEAFF. CDR3 in DNA: TGTGCCAGCAGCACGGGACGTACGAACACTGAAGCTTTCTTT.

The chain has TRBV27 and TRBJ2-7; no clear D gene. The CDR3 loop spans 13 amino acids. CDR1 and CDR2 (germline): MNHEY, SMNVEV (reference sequence). Trimming took off 6 bases at V and 2 bases at J, with 11 bases between the two ends. The CDR3 region has the DNA TGTGCCAGCAGCACCTTCTTAGCCTACGAGCAGTACTTC. Translating it yields CASSTFLAYEQYF.

V usage is TRBV19 and J usage is TRBJ2-7, with D tentatively TRBD1 (6 bases). Trimming pared 6 bases from V and 6 bases from J, leaving 9 bases between. The germline V gene encodes CDR1 LNHDA and CDR2 SQIVND (reference sequence). The CDR3 is made up of 11 amino acids. DNA of the CDR3: TGTGCCAGTAGCCCAGGGGTCGAGCAGTACTTC. Translated, it gives CASSPGVEQYF.

The V and J genes are TRBV29-1 and TRBJ1-1; the D is unclear. In germline, CDR1 is SQVTM, CDR2 ANQGSEA. V lost 1 base and J lost 1, with 1 base in between. CDR3 length: 11 amino acids. The CDR3 loop reads CSVEGNTEAFF. CDR3 in DNA: TGCAGCGTTGAAGGGAACACTGAAGCTTTCTTT.

The rearrangement links TRBV30 to TRBJ1-5; possibly TRBD1 for D (6 bases). Looked up from germline, CDR1 is GTSNPN and CDR2 is SVGIG (reference sequence). This CDR3 spans 14 amino acids. V was trimmed by 1 base and J by 6 bases, leaving 13 bases between them. CDR3 in amino acids: CAWSGAGDGQPQHF. DNA for the CDR3: TGTGCCTGGAGTGGGGCAGGGGATGGTCAGCCCCAGCATTTT. Drawing the rest from reference TRBV30 and TRBJ1-5, the complete variable domain is SQTIHQWPATLVQPVGSPLSLECTVEGTSNPNLYWYRQAAGRGLQLLFYSVGIGQISSEVPQNLSASRPQDRQFILSSKKLLLSDSGFYLCAWSGAGDGQPQHFGDGTRLSIL.

Only a few counts were recorded for this clone. The chain carries TRBV30 and TRBJ2-2; maybe TRBD2 (6 bases). This CDR3 region has 13 residues. Trimming left V 7 bases short and J 3 bases short, with 12 bases between. From germline, CDR1 is GTSNPN and CDR2 SVGIG (reference sequence). In DNA form, the CDR3 reads TGTGCCTTGCGGGACTTTGACACCGGGGAGCTGTTTTTT. Translation: CALRDFDTGELFF.